The subject of this entry is one TCR beta chain. As yet, its antigen is unknown. Generated by immunoSEQ multiplex PCR, the TCRdb table keeps only in-frame clones and is missing some. Seen here are 65,000 to 80,000 clones, about 89% observed once, and the top ten hold about 0.3%. The CDR3 is 15 amino acids. J lost 2 bases, V lost 5 bases, and 4 bases had no gene match. Germline-derived CDR1 and CDR2 are SGHVS and FQNEAQ. This entry belongs to a study of OX40 agonist ivuxolimab in advanced cancers. Study details: An agonistic human IgG2 monoclonal antibody against OX40 (CD134) was given. Having had anti-PD-1, anti-PD-L1 or anti-CTLA-4 therapy before was allowed, and under 50% had some. Partial responses were achieved by three patients: one hepatocellular carcinoma, two cutaneous melanoma.

Study-wide results and caveats: Certain nonresponders likewise exhibited a low normalized T-cell clonal expansion.

The chain recombines TRBV7-8 with TRBJ1-4, with TRBD1 matching 8 bases. Sequenced material: CD4+ or CD8+ T cells sorted from blood, taken in a trial of the OX40 agonist ivuxolimab. This clonotype was sampled from an adult with an advanced solid tumor such as melanoma, head and neck, liver or kidney cancer. The CDR3 here is CASSPRTGTNEKLFF. CDR3 DNA: TGTGCCAGCAGCCCCCGGACAGGGACTAATGAAAAACTGTTTTTT.